The 9 T cell receptor beta chains below were found in one sample sequenced in a study of Graves' ophthalmopathy and Graves' hyperthyroidism. Amplified TCR beta CDR3 regions were obtained using RNA transcripts as template. First-round RT-PCR used HTBI primers; second-round multiplex PCR followed. TCRdb reprocessed the multiplex PCR reads with MiXCR, giving one entry per CDR3 protein. The repertoire holds around 1,200,000 distinct CDR3 sequences, less than 45% seen once, with around 10% in the top ten. Source material: peripheral blood or thyroid tissue (not recorded which). These receptors were taken from an adult man with Graves' hyperthyroidism.

This clonotype was picked up many times. CDR3 in DNA: TGTGCCAGCAGGAAGACTGAGTCTGGGGCCAACGTCCTGACTTTC. Encoded protein: CASRKTESGANVLTF. The chain has TRBV12-3 or TRBV12-4 and TRBJ2-6; D is ambiguous. The V end lost 6 bases, the J end lost 1 base, and 10 bases lay between the germline ends. This CDR3 is 15 amino acids long.

This sequence joins TRBV25-1 and TRBJ2-7; 8 nucleotides align to TRBD1. CDR1 and CDR2 from the germline V gene are MGHDK and SYGVNS. Germline trimming cut 3 bases from V and 9 bases from J; bases unmatched to any gene: 4. CDR3 length: 12 amino acids. The CDR3 protein is CASSDQQGVQYF. DNA for the CDR3: TGTGCCAGCAGTGACCAACAGGGGGTGCAGTACTTC.

Of note for this clonotype: A single base separates this from a much larger clone, so it may be a read error. The CDR3 DNA sequence: TGTGCCACCAGCCGTGACAGGCAGAACACTGAAGCTTCCTTT. The encoded protein is CATSRDRQNTEASF. This sequence joins TRBV15 and TRBJ1-1, with D perhaps TRBD1 (6 bases). CDR1 LNHNV and CDR2 YYDKDF come from the germline V gene (reference sequence). CDR3 size: 14 residues. Looking up the rest from reference TRBV15 and TRBJ1-1 gives the full variable domain: DAMVIQNPRYQVTQFGKPVTLSCSQTLNHNVMYWYQQKSSQAPKLLFHYYDKDFNNEADTPDNFQSRRPNTSFCFLDIRSPGLGDTAMYLCATSRDRQNTEASFGQGTRLTVV.

This clonotype was found many times. This chain uses TRBV7-8 with TRBJ1-2, with a possible D match to TRBD1 (5 bases). Trimming cost V 2 bases and J 5 bases, with 12 bases left between them. CDR1 is SGHVS, CDR2 FQNEAQ, per germline. This CDR3 has 14 amino acids. CDR3 sequence reads: CASSLMIGAYGYTF. CDR3 nucleotides: TGTGCCAGCAGCTTAATGATAGGGGCATATGGCTACACCTTC.

The rearrangement uses TRBV4-3 and TRBJ1-6, with a tentative D call TRBD1 (5 bases). Germline CDR1 LGHNA, CDR2 YSLEER. V dropped 3 bases and J dropped 9 bases, with 18 bases sitting between them. CDR3 size: 16 residues. CDR3 sequence (DNA): TGCGCCAGCAGCCAGACCCTAGGGCAGGGAGGTTCACCCCTCCACTTT. Translated: CASSQTLGQGGSPLHF.

This clonotype showed up many times. This chain joins TRBV7-2 and TRBJ1-6; weak D call: TRBD1 (5 bases). Trimming took 1 base from V and 3 from J, leaving 10 bases between them. Per the germline V gene, CDR1 is SGHTA and CDR2 is FQGNSA. The CDR3 length is 16 residues. CDR3 sequence: CASSLGGDFYNSPLHF. CDR3 coding DNA: TGTGCCAGCAGCTTAGGGGGGGACTTCTATAATTCACCCCTCCACTTT.

This chain links TRBV12-3 or TRBV12-4 with TRBJ2-2; maybe TRBD2 (6 bases). The CDR3 sequence is 15 residues long. V lost 6 bases, J lost 7 bases, and 18 bases lay in between. CDR3 sequence (DNA): TGTGCCAGCAGCTCGGATTGGGGGGTCAGCGGGGAGCTGTTTTTT. It specifies CASSSDWGVSGELFF.

This clonotype was counted between two and nine times. DNA of the CDR3: TGCAGTGCTGACGACCTGACAGGGTTGAGTAATGAGACCCAGTACTTC. Its protein is CSADDLTGLSNETQYF. J is TRBJ2-5 and V is TRBV20-1, with 7 positions matching TRBD1. Unmatched junction bases numbered 17, after V lost 5 bases and J lost 5 bases. The CDR3 length is 16 residues. CDR1 and CDR2 (germline): DFQATT, SNEGSKA (reference sequence).

Notes on this clonotype: Since no conserved phenylalanine or tryptophan closes the CDR3, a read error is the likely cause. The CDR3 nucleotides read TGCGCCAGCAGTGAGCCGGACAGGGACCATGGCTACACCTCC. Encoded protein: CASSEPDRDHGYTS. The V call is TRBV10-2, the J call TRBJ1-2; 8 bases agree with TRBD1. This CDR3 has 14 amino acids. CDR1 WSHSY and CDR2 SAAADI come from the germline V gene. J gave up 6 bases and V 2 bases, and 5 bases lay outside the gene matches.